This T cell receptor beta chain comes out of a study of blood T cells in healthy people across ages. Points from the study as a whole: Donors of long life had a larger count of naive CD4+ cells and greater diversity than aged donors.

Concerning this clonotype itself: Its antigen remains unidentified.

Primed by a sample-barcoded 5' primer and a J-beta primer mix, a second PCR proceeded for roughly 6 to 12 cycles. Every cDNA molecule bore a tag from a template-switch adaptor containing 12 random nucleotides. TCRdb reanalysed the 5' RACE reads using MiXCR and keeps one entry per CDR3 protein. Of approximately 800,000 distinct CDR3 sequences listed, about half were seen once; the top ten hold roughly 20%. The sequencing input was blood. The sequence came from a man older than 75 in good health.

This CDR3 is CASSQVLEGGANQPQHF. Here the CDR3 DNA reads TGTGCCAGCAGCCAAGTCTTGGAAGGGGGGGCTAATCAGCCCCAGCATTTT. V and J are TRBV4-2 and TRBJ1-5, with D possibly matching TRBD1 (6 bases). CDR1 is LGHNA and CDR2 is YNFKEQ in the germline V gene. This CDR3 spans 17 amino acids. Trimming shortened V by 1 base and J by 4 bases, and 17 bases separated the two germline ends.